What follows are 4 T cell receptor beta chains derived from one specimen sequenced in a study of cytomegalovirus exposure and HLA in healthy donors (TCRdb year 2017). The receptor library was made with the immunoSEQ multiplex PCR assay. For the multiplex PCR, a mixture combining 60 forward primers for TCR Vbeta segments and 13 reverse primers for TCR Jbeta segments was used. Imported from immuneACCESS, the table was reduced by TCRdb to in-frame sequences with V and J called. These copies leave out some clones; in studies compared against another copy, an unresolved V gene accounts for under half, and the cause of the remainder is not known. The table for this sample lists about 210,000 clones; 83% of them were counted only once. The top ten clones comprise more than 1.5% of the sample. The sample comprised PBMCs. The receptor set was obtained from a man aged 40-49 years in good health and CMV-seropositive.

The rearrangement uses TRBV27 and TRBJ1-1; no firm D call. CDR3 size: 15 residues. Germline V gene lookup returns CDR1 MNHEY and CDR2 SMNVEV (reference sequence). V shed 5 bases and J shed 0 bases, with 13 bases lying between them. DNA for the CDR3: TGTGCCAGCAGTCCACGGCGGGGTATGAACACTGAAGCTTTCTTT. It yields the protein CASSPRRGMNTEAFF.

V usage is TRBV28 and J usage is TRBJ2-7; TRBD2 might be the D (5 bases). In germline, CDR1 is MDHEN, CDR2 SYDVKM. This CDR3 spans 14 amino acids. Trimming left V 2 bases short and J 6 bases short, with 14 bases between. The CDR3: CASSLHTGGGEQYF. CDR3 DNA sequence: TGTGCCAGCAGTTTACATACGGGCGGAGGCGAGCAGTACTTC.

This clone was found a few times. The chain uses TRBV6-5 and TRBJ1-2, with TRBD1 matching 8 bases. Trimming at V came to 6 bases and at J to 9 bases, leaving 12 bases not matched to a gene. CDR3 length equals 14 residues. CDR1 is MNHEY, CDR2 SVGAGI, per germline. The CDR3 nucleotides read TGTGCCAGCAGCTGGGACAGGCGGTTTAGTAGCTACACCTTC. The encoded protein is CASSWDRRFSSYTF.

CDR3 region: CASSELAGVPNEQFF. DNA for the CDR3: TGTGCCAGCAGCGAACTAGCGGGCGTTCCCAATGAGCAGTTCTTC. The chain recombines TRBV6-4 with TRBJ2-1; 9 positions agree with TRBD2. This CDR3 has 15 residues. Germline V gene lookup returns CDR1 MRHNA and CDR2 SNTAGT. J was trimmed by 6 bases and V by 6 bases; bases with no gene match: 9.